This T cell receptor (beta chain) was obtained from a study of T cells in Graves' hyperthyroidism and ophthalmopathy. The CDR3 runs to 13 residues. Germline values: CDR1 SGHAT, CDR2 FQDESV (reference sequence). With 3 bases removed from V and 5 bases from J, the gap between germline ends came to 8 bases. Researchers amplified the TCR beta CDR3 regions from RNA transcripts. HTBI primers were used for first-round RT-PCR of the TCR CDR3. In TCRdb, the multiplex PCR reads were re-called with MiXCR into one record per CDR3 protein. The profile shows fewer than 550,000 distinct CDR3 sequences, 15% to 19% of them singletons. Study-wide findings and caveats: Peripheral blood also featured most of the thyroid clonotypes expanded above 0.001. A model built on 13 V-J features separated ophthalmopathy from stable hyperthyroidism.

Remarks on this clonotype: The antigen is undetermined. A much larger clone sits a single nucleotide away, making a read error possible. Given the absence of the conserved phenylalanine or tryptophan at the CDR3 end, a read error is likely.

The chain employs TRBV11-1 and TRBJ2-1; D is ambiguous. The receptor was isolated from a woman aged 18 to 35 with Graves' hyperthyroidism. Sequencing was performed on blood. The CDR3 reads CASSFGVNNEQFL. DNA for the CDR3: TGTGCCAGCAGCTTTGGGGTAAACAATGAGCAGTTCCTC.